The clone carrying this TCR beta chain was seen a single time. Its antigen is currently unknown. The data are from a study of shared clonotypes between healthy human individuals. Using immunoSEQ multiplex PCR, the repertoire was profiled, and TCRdb retains in-frame clones only, with some absent. This repertoire shows a few million clones, 85% to 95% found once; its top ten account for about 0.13%. V lost 5 bases to trimming and J lost 3 bases, with 14 bases between them. The CDR3 has 14 residues. Germline CDR1 and CDR2: SQVTM and ANQGSEA. Study findings and constraints: Incomplete sequencing of sorted subsets was indicated by rarefaction despite large depth. Sequencing depth was predicted to influence how clonotypes are shared among donors.

The sequence came from a man younger than 35 in good health. Material for sequencing was naive CD4+ T cells sorted from blood. Subset meaning: CD45RA+ positively selected. The chain uses TRBV29-1 and TRBJ1-5; TRBD1 is a possible D gene (5 bases). The CDR3 region is CSVILGVHNQPQHF. In nucleotides, the CDR3 is TGCAGCGTTATCCTGGGGGTCCACAATCAGCCCCAGCATTTT.